The clone carrying this TCR beta chain was seen only once. Its target is unknown. The sample belongs to a study of T-cell reconstitution after alpha-beta-depleted transplantation in children. Study-wide findings and caveats: Two months or so post-transplant, alpha-beta T cells reportedly derived from several hundred expanded graft clones. Some patients showed high day-60 TCRbeta diversity, which derived from surviving recipient T cells and thymic progenitors.

Unique molecular identifiers were used to barcode this TCRbeta library. TCRdb ran MiXCR on the PCR reads and lists one entry per CDR3 protein. The table shows about 440,000 distinct CDR3 sequences, with 43% occurring only once. CDR1 SGHDT and CDR2 YYEEEE come from the germline V gene. Between the trimmed V and J ends, which lost 0 bases and 2 bases, there was a span of 15 bases. The CDR3 extends over 16 amino acids. The rearrangement links TRBV5-6 to TRBJ2-7; D perhaps matches TRBD2 (6 bases). This TCR was recovered from a girl aged 2-9 years with aplastic anemia, due to receive a stem cell transplant. The material was PBMCs, obtained before TCRalphabeta/CD19-depleted stem cell transplant. CDR3 sequence reads: CASSLGGSGPAYEQYF. The CDR3 DNA reads as TGTGCCAGCAGCTTGGGGGGCAGCGGGCCGGCCTACGAGCAGTACTTC.